The source of this T cell receptor beta chain is a study of post-analysis software for immune sequencing data. Of note for this clonotype: Its antigen remains unidentified.

Unique molecular identifiers were present in the TCR beta cDNA libraries. TCRdb itself ran the PCR reads through MiXCR, one entry per CDR3 protein. Among 430,000 or so distinct CDR3 sequences listed, 35% to 45% were seen once. The CDR3 contains 16 residues. Germline CDR1 SGHRS, CDR2 YFSETQ. Trimming cost V 3 bases and J 2 bases; bases outside gene matches: 8. Study conclusions and caveats: Patients carried five TRBV segments more frequently than controls did, and TRBV5-6, TRBV5-1 and TRBV20-1 were among them.

This TCR came from a girl aged 2 to 9 with multiple sclerosis. The chain joins TRBV5-1 to TRBJ2-3, with TRBD1 matching 8 bases. Material: blood. Here the CDR3 DNA reads TGCGCCAGCAGCTCCGGACAGGGTATTTCCACAGATACGCAGTATTTT. This gives the protein CASSSGQGISTDTQYF. Combining the CDR3 with reference TRBV5-1 and TRBJ2-3 gives the whole variable domain KAGVTQTPRYLIKTRGQQVTLSCSPISGHRSVSWYQQTPGQGLQFLFEYFSETQRNKGNFPGRFSGRQFSNSRSEMNVSTLELGDSALYLCASSSGQGISTDTQYFGPGTRLTVL.